One and the same sample provided the 17 T cell receptor beta chains below, sequenced in a study of cytomegalovirus exposure and HLA in healthy donors. The data were produced by immunoSEQ multiplex PCR, yet TCRdb's version contains in-frame clones alone and is incomplete. The sample has 90,000 to 120,000 clones, around 95% seen once. Sequenced: PBMCs. These receptors were collected from a woman between 18 and 29 years old in good health and CMV-seronegative.

This sequence joins TRBV25-1 and TRBJ1-6; 7 bases agree with TRBD1. After removal of 2 bases from V and 3 bases from J, the junction contained 10 bases not matched to a gene. This CDR3 comprises 18 residues. Germline V gene data show CDR1 as MGHDK and CDR2 as SYGVNS. The CDR3 here is CASSEVPITGDYNSPLHF. Written as DNA, the CDR3 is TGTGCCAGCAGTGAAGTCCCCATCACAGGGGACTATAATTCACCCCTCCACTTT. Full variable domain (remainder filled in from reference TRBV25-1 and TRBJ1-6): EADIYQTPRYLVIGTGKKITLECSQTMGHDKMYWYQQDPGMELHLIHYSYGVNSTEKGDLSSESTVSRIRTEHFPLTLESARPSHTSQYLCASSEVPITGDYNSPLHFGNGTRLTVT.

The chain uses TRBV28 and TRBJ2-3, with 11 bases matching TRBD2. V dropped 5 bases and J dropped 2; count of bases not matched to a gene: 9. The CDR3 covers 17 residues. In germline, CDR1 is MDHEN, CDR2 SYDVKM. CDR3 DNA sequence: TGTGCCAGCAGTGGGAGACTAGCGGGGACCTACACAGATACGCAGTATTTT. This translates into CASSGRLAGTYTDTQYF. Full variable domain (rest looked up from reference TRBV28 and TRBJ2-3): DVKVTQSSRYLVKRTGEKVFLECVQDMDHENMFWYRQDPGLGLRLIYFSYDVKMKEKGDIPEGYSVSREKKERFSLILESASTNQTSMYLCASSGRLAGTYTDTQYFGPGTRLTVL.

The DNA of the CDR3 is TGTGCCAGCAGCGGCGGGACAGGGGGTTACACTGAAGCTTTCTTT. Residues: CASSGGTGGYTEAFF. The chain combines TRBV5-4 with TRBJ1-1; TRBD1 aligns across 11 bases. The V segment lost 4 bases and the J segment 3 bases; nucleotides outside the gene matches: 5. The CDR3 is made up of 15 amino acids. Germline CDR1 is SGHNT and CDR2 is YYREEE (reference sequence).

This chain connects TRBV5-6 to TRBJ1-1; 8 bases agree with TRBD1. V gave up 3 bases and J gave up 6 bases; unmatched junction bases: 13. The germline CDR1 and CDR2 sequences are SGHDT and YYEEEE. The CDR3 spans 16 residues. Here the CDR3 reads CASSSMDPDRASEAFF. The CDR3, as DNA: TGTGCCAGCAGCTCAATGGACCCGGACAGGGCCTCTGAAGCTTTCTTT.

The chain has TRBV19 and TRBJ2-6; no definite D call. The CDR3 extends over 15 amino acids. Trimming removed 7 bases from V and 0 bases from J, with 10 bases in between. Per germline, CDR1 LNHDA and CDR2 SQIVND (reference sequence). CDR3 loop: CASNSAVSGANVLTF. In DNA form, the CDR3 reads TGTGCCAGTAACTCCGCCGTCTCTGGGGCCAACGTCCTGACTTTC.

This sequence joins TRBV9 and TRBJ1-2; possible D gene TRBD1, 5 bases. CDR3 length equals 12 residues. Trimming removed 2 bases from V and 8 bases from J, with 10 bases in between. Germline loops: CDR1 SGDLS, CDR2 YYNGEE. CDR3 nucleotide sequence: TGTGCCAGCAGCGTCAGGGCGGGAGGCTACACCTTC. Its protein product is CASSVRAGGYTF.

This sequence joins TRBV2 and TRBJ2-7; 12 bases are shared with TRBD2. The CDR3 length is 17 residues. Germline V gene lookup returns CDR1 SNHLY and CDR2 FYNNEI. The V gene end was trimmed by 6 bases and the J gene end by 0 bases; junction bases not matched to a gene: 9. The CDR3 nucleotides read TGTGCCAGCAGGACTAGCGGGGGACTTTCTAGCTCCTACGAGCAGTACTTC. Amino acids: CASRTSGGLSSSYEQYF. Full variable domain (outside the CDR3, taken from reference TRBV2 and TRBJ2-7): EPEVTQTPSHQVTQMGQEVILRCVPISNHLYFYWYRQILGQKVEFLVSFYNNEISEKSEIFDDQFSVERPDGSNFTLKIRSTKLEDSAMYFCASRTSGGLSSSYEQYFGPGTRLTVT.

The rearrangement links TRBV29-1 to TRBJ2-1, with 12 bases identical to TRBD2. CDR1 and CDR2 from the germline V gene are SQVTM and ANQGSEA. V gave up 6 bases and J gave up 4 bases; unmatched junction bases: 1. The CDR3 consists of 13 residues. The chain's CDR3 is CSVGLAGYNEQFF. The CDR3 coding sequence is TGCAGCGTCGGACTAGCGGGGTACAATGAGCAGTTCTTC.

Concerning this clone itself: This sample also contains other DNA sequences that code for the same CDR3. The chain links TRBV6-1 to TRBJ2-7, with D possibly being TRBD1 (5 bases). The germline V gene has CDR1 MNHNS and CDR2 SASEGT. The CDR3 totals 11 residues. V was clipped by 9 bases and J by 3 bases, with 9 bases between them. As DNA, the CDR3 is TGTGCCAGTTCTACAGGCTACGAGCAGTACTTC. Translation gives CASSTGYEQYF.

The gene calls are TRBV28 and TRBJ1-3; D remains ambiguous. The CDR3 extends over 14 amino acids. Germline V gene data show CDR1 as MDHEN and CDR2 as SYDVKM. Trimming removed 2 bases at V and 3 bases at J, with 8 bases between. The CDR3 here is CASSLVTHGNTIYF. The CDR3 nucleotides read TGTGCCAGCAGTTTAGTGACTCATGGAAACACCATATATTTT.

The rearrangement joins TRBV6-5 to TRBJ1-2; D not certain. V lost 8 bases, J lost 4 bases, and 17 bases lay in between. This CDR3 contains 14 residues. From germline, CDR1 is MNHEY and CDR2 SVGAGI. The CDR3 protein is CASRTSRVGYGYTF. The CDR3 coding sequence is TGTGCCAGCCGAACATCGAGGGTTGGCTATGGCTACACCTTC.

J is TRBJ2-1 and V is TRBV14; the match to TRBD1 covers 7 bases. The germline V gene encodes CDR1 SGHDN and CDR2 FVKESK. This CDR3 is 14 amino acids long. V dropped 1 base and J dropped 6; count of bases not matched to a gene: 3. The CDR3 bases are TGTGCCAGCAGCCAAGTTAACAGGGGCAATGAGCAGTTCTTC. Amino acid sequence: CASSQVNRGNEQFF.

CDR3: CASSLAMGRETQYF. CDR3 nucleotides: TGTGCCAGCAGCTTAGCGATGGGGCGGGAGACCCAGTACTTC. This chain joins TRBV7-9 and TRBJ2-5; the D gene is possibly TRBD1 (5 bases). CDR1 is SEHNR, CDR2 FQNEAQ, per germline (reference sequence). This CDR3 contains 14 residues. Trimming removed 0 bases from V and 5 bases from J, with 10 bases in between.

This chain links TRBV4-1 with TRBJ2-7; 10 bases match TRBD1. Germline CDR1 and CDR2: MGHRA and YSYEKL. J gave up 6 bases and V 4 bases, and 9 bases lay outside the gene matches. The CDR3 spans 15 residues. The DNA for the CDR3 is TGCGCCAGCAGCCCAGTTGGGACAGGGGCCCGCGAGCAGTACTTC. Protein product: CASSPVGTGAREQYF.

The V and J genes are TRBV18 and TRBJ2-2; D is perhaps TRBD1 (7 bases). The CDR3 consists of 16 residues. Germline V lookup: CDR1 KGHSH, CDR2 LQKENI. V was shortened by 4 bases and J by 3 bases, with 15 bases between the two germline ends. CDR3 in amino acids: CASSHADRRDTGELFF. The DNA for the CDR3 is TGTGCCAGCTCACACGCGGACAGGAGGGACACCGGGGAGCTGTTTTTT.

V usage is TRBV19 and J usage is TRBJ1-3; D not certain. The CDR3 has 13 amino acids. Trimming shortened V by 8 bases and J by 4 bases, and 12 bases separated the two germline ends. CDR1 and CDR2 (germline): LNHDA, SQIVND (reference sequence). DNA of the CDR3: TGTGCCAGTTTGTCGGGGTTAGGAAACACCATATATTTT. As protein: CASLSGLGNTIYF.

Points on this clone: This specimen includes other DNA sequences encoding the same CDR3. The V gene is TRBV7-6, the J gene TRBJ2-3; D unclear. V lost 2 bases to trimming and J lost 1 base, with 4 bases between them. The CDR3 has 13 residues. Germline lookup yields CDR1 SGHVS and CDR2 FNYEAQ. The CDR3 sequence: CASSLSGTDTQYF. In DNA, the CDR3 is TGTGCCAGCAGCTTATCTGGCACAGATACGCAGTATTTT.